Below are 10 T cell receptor beta chains sequenced from a single sample in a study of T cell responses to AZD1222 COVID-19 vaccine. TCRdb's copy holds only in-frame clones and misses some; the assay was immunoSEQ multiplex PCR. The sample carries roughly 150,000 clones, 90% recorded once. Material: peripheral blood, obtained 28 days after the second AZD1222 dose. These receptors all stem from an adult who received the AZD1222 COVID-19 vaccine.

The chain couples TRBV12-3 or TRBV12-4 to TRBJ1-2; no definite D call. The CDR3 runs to 13 residues. Trimming shortened V by 3 bases and J by 5 bases, and 10 bases separated the two germline ends. CDR3: CASSLNPGYGYTF. DNA for the CDR3: TGTGCCAGCAGTTTGAATCCCGGATATGGCTACACCTTC.

This clone was seen a single time. This chain links TRBV24-1 with TRBJ2-7; the D is unclear. This CDR3 has 12 amino acids. The V end lost 5 bases, the J end lost 6 bases, and 10 bases lay between the germline ends. From germline, CDR1 is KGHDR and CDR2 SFDVKD. CDR3 nucleotide sequence: TGTGCCACCAGTGGCATAGTTGGCGAGCAGTACTTC. Amino acids: CATSGIVGEQYF.

The chain is built from TRBV5-6 and TRBJ1-4, with a weak D call TRBD1 (5 bases). The CDR3 is made up of 13 amino acids. Germline V gene sequence: CDR1 SGHDT, CDR2 YYEEEE. V was pared by 0 bases and J by 8 bases, with 8 bases between. The DNA of the CDR3 is TGTGCCAGCAGCTTGGTCAGGGACGAAAAACTGTTTTTT. Translating it yields CASSLVRDEKLFF.

The chain uses TRBV4-1 and TRBJ1-2; 7 bases agree with TRBD1. Germline V gene data show CDR1 as MGHRA and CDR2 as YSYEKL. The CDR3 runs to 15 residues. V shed 0 bases, J shed 5 bases, and the junction held 6 bases outside the gene matches. The CDR3 here is CASSQDVQGRYGYTF. CDR3 DNA: TGCGCCAGCAGCCAAGACGTACAGGGGAGGTATGGCTACACCTTC.

The chain recombines TRBV19 with TRBJ2-1; 9 nucleotides align to TRBD2. This CDR3 contains 14 residues. Unmatched junction bases numbered 7, after V lost 8 bases and J lost 5 bases. The germline V gene encodes CDR1 LNHDA and CDR2 SQIVND (reference sequence). CDR3 bases: TGTGCCAGTGCGGCCGCGGGGGGGCACAATGAGCAGTTCTTC. The encoded protein is CASAAAGGHNEQFF.

This chain uses TRBV28 with TRBJ2-1; D is undetermined. V was cut by 5 bases and J by 5 bases, with 13 bases left in between. The CDR3 totals 14 residues. From germline, CDR1 is MDHEN and CDR2 SYDVKM. CDR3 DNA sequence: TGTGCCAGCAGTCCCCCTGGCAGAAACAATGAGCAGTTCTTC. Translating gives CASSPPGRNNEQFF.

The V and J genes are TRBV9 and TRBJ2-1, with 7 bases that match TRBD2. Losses at the gene ends were 1 base for V and 0 bases for J; bases not matched to a gene: 1. The CDR3 is 15 amino acids. In germline, CDR1 is SGDLS, CDR2 YYNGEE. CDR3 in DNA: TGTGCCAGCAGCGTAACGGGGGGCTCCTACAATGAGCAGTTCTTC. Translated: CASSVTGGSYNEQFF.

The chain uses TRBV18 and TRBJ1-1; D is perhaps TRBD1 (5 bases). The CDR3 length is 13 residues. Per the germline V gene, CDR1 is KGHSH and CDR2 is LQKENI. V lost 1 base and J 10 bases, leaving 13 bases between the germline ends. The CDR3 spells CASSPQGREGAFF. CDR3 coding DNA: TGTGCCAGCTCACCACAGGGGAGGGAGGGAGCTTTCTTT.

V gene TRBV7-2 combines with J gene TRBJ1-3; tentative D call: TRBD1 (6 bases). The V gene's germline CDR1 is SGHTA and CDR2 FQGNSA. Trimming pared 5 bases from V and 0 bases from J, leaving 14 bases between. The CDR3 spans 16 residues. CDR3 DNA sequence: TGTGCCAGCAGCGGCAGGGGTCACCGCTCTGGAAACACCATATATTTT. This translates into CASSGRGHRSGNTIYF.

This chain links TRBV30 with TRBJ2-7; TRBD2 is a possible D gene (5 bases). This CDR3 comprises 14 residues. Germline loops: CDR1 GTSNPN, CDR2 SVGIG (reference sequence). Trimming left V 4 bases short and J 0 bases short, with 13 bases between. CDR3: CAWKVRRDSYEQYF. The CDR3 coding sequence is TGTGCCTGGAAGGTGCGACGGGACTCCTACGAGCAGTACTTC. The full variable domain, in which reference TRBV30 and TRBJ2-7 provide the parts outside the CDR3, is SQTIHQWPATLVQPVGSPLSLECTVEGTSNPNLYWYRQAAGRGLQLLFYSVGIGQISSEVPQNLSASRPQDRQFILSSKKLLLSDSGFYLCAWKVRRDSYEQYFGPGTRLTVT.